This record concerns one TCR beta chain sequence. This clonotype showed up just a few times. Its antigen target is currently unknown. No clone much larger than this one lies a single base away; base qualities are absent. Per the germline V gene, SGHAT is the CDR1 and FQNNGV is the CDR2. The V and J ends are trimmed by 3 bases and 0 bases, leaving 10 bases between them. Counted from cysteine to phenylalanine, this CDR3 has 15 amino acids. Only the CDR3 portion is preserved as DNA: 45 bases, with reading frame beginning at the first base. Sequenced on an Illumina NovaSeq 6000. Using 5'RACE with constant-segment primers, TCRalpha and TCRbeta cDNA libraries were constructed, with sample barcodes and unique molecular identifiers added in the process. RNA was extracted from every sample with Trizol reagent. Library amplification was performed in two PCR steps, and a second sample barcode and Illumina TruSeq adapters were introduced in the second step. Sequencing of the libraries was done on an Illumina NovaSeq, producing 2 x 150 bp paired-end reads. The paper's data handling went like this. The reads were demultiplexed and collapsed into UMI-guided consensus sequences using migec v1.2.7. With mixcr v2.1.11, UMI consensuses were aligned to TRA and TRB V and J templates and assembled into clonotypes. A clonotype was counted as expanded or contracted only when both edgeR and NoisET called the clonotype significant, with the noise models trained on biological replicates. edgeR calls used a false discovery rate-adjusted p below 0.01 and a log2 fold-change threshold of 1. As an exploratory analysis of dynamics, max-normalized trajectories of the 1000 most abundant clonotypes were examined by PCA with hierarchical clustering. Separately sequenced CD4+ and CD8+ repertoires were used to assign the CD4 or CD8 phenotype of responding clones. The public reads were reprocessed in TCRdb via fastp at Q25 and MiXCR, keeping in-frame beta chains. Entries that share a CDR3 protein sequence are merged under the most common genes and DNA. TCRdb, not the authors, supplied the V and J calls. Present in this sample are about 57,000 distinct CDR3 sequences, 12% of which were seen just once. About 25% of the sample belongs to the ten largest clones.

PBMCs were isolated by Ficoll-Paque density gradient centrifugation. The data originate from a study of T-cell memory formation after mild COVID-19 (dated by TCRdb to the early 2020s). With regard to the full study: TCR sequence clusters from the two donors were largely donor specific. In a couple of donors, T-cell clones that expanded and contracted after mild COVID-19 were tracked by sequencing TCRalpha and TCRbeta repertoires over time. Two young, previously healthy adult volunteers made up the cohort, one male and one female. What the authors observed across the whole study: Contracting CD4+ clones appeared mostly in the CM and EM memory subsets, whereas CD8+ clones were enriched in EMRA. The study included only a couple of mild cases, and larger cohorts that include severe cases with pre-infection samples were judged to be necessary. Clones contracting from day 15 to 85 had balanced CD4/CD8 phenotypes, while a second wave expanding from day 15 to 37 was biased towards CD4+. The second-wave clones that peaked on day 37 were not confirmed to be SARS-CoV-2 specific. The detection of some responding clones in pre-infection memory suggests that pre-existing cross-reactive memory T cells joined the SARS-CoV-2 response.

The sequence joins TRBV11-2 to TRBJ2-3; possibly the D gene is TRBD2, per 6 matching bases. Specimen: PBMCs or a T cell subset sorted from them (not recorded which). The receptor was derived from a man aged 18 to 30 who had mild COVID-19 (a few samples of this study predate the infection). The sample titles of this study are shuffled in the database, so cell type and time point are left out; the donor was told from shared clones. CDR3 sequence: CASSLSGLSTDTQYF. The DNA is TGTGCCAGCAGCTTGAGCGGGCTAAGCACAGATACGCAGTATTTT. Extended through the reference TRBV11-2 and TRBJ2-3 proteins, this CDR3 yields the full variable domain: EAGVAQSPRYKIIEKRQSVAFWCNPISGHATLYWYQQILGQGPKLLIQFQNNGVVDDSQLPKDRFSAERLKGVDSTLKIQPAKLEDSAVYLCASSLSGLSTDTQYFGPGTRLTVL.